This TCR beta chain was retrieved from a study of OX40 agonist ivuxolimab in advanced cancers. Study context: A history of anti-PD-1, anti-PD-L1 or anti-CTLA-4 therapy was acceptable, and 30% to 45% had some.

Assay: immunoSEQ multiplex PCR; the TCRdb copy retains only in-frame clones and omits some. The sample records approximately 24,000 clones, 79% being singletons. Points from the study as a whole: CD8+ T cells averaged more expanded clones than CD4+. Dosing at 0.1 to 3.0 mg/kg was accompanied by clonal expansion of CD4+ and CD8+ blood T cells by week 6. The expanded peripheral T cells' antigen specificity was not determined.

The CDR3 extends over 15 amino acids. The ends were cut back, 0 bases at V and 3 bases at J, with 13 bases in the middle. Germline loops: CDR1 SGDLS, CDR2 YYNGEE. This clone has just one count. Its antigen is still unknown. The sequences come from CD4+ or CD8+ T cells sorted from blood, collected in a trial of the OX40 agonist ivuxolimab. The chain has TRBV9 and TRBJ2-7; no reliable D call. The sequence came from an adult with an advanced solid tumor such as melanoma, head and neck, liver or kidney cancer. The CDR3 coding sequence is TGTGCCAGCAGCGTAGCTTCGGGTCCAGTCTACGAGCAGTACTTC. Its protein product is CASSVASGPVYEQYF.